This TCR beta chain was recovered during a study of cytomegalovirus exposure and HLA in healthy donors. Study as a whole: An analysis done earlier identified 90 million to 120 million unique TCR beta sequences from approximately 200 million T cells.

The CDR3 loop spans 15 amino acids. Deletions cut 8 bases from V and 5 bases from J, with 16 bases between. Looked up from germline, CDR1 is SNHLY and CDR2 is FYNNEI. 60 Vbeta and 13 Jbeta primers were used in PCR. Produced via immunoSEQ multiplex PCR; TCRdb's table is partial and in-frame only. The data contain about 140,000 clones, around four fifths of them singletons. What was sequenced was PBMCs. The sequence derives from a woman aged 40 to 49 in good health and CMV-seronegative. The genes are TRBV2 and TRBJ1-6; D is possibly TRBD1 (6 bases). The CDR3 sequence: CASSHEAGDNSPLHF. DNA of the CDR3: TGTGCCAGCTCTCACGAGGCAGGGGATAATTCACCCCTCCACTTT.